This TCR beta chain was recovered during a study of T cells in Graves' hyperthyroidism and ophthalmopathy. Unmatched junction bases numbered 5, after V lost 3 bases and J lost 2 bases. Per germline, CDR1 SGDLS and CDR2 YYNGEE. There are 14 residues in the CDR3. This clonotype was detected many times. The source material, RNA transcripts, was used to amplify TCR beta CDR3 regions. An initial round of RT-PCR targeting the TCR CDR3 relied on the HTBI primer set. A single record per CDR3 protein comes from TCRdb applying MiXCR to the multiplex PCR reads. Among nearly 600,000 distinct CDR3 sequences listed, more than 11% were seen once.

Source material: blood. The clonotype originates from a woman aged 30 to 39 with Graves' hyperthyroidism that later progressed to Graves' ophthalmopathy. The chain combines TRBV9 with TRBJ2-7, with TRBD2 matching 7 bases. CDR3 coding DNA: TGTGCCAGCAGCGCGGGGACTACCCCCTACGAGCAGTACTTC. As protein: CASSAGTTPYEQYF.